The 15 T cell receptor beta chains listed next were all sequenced from one sample in a study of CD8 T cells in Susac syndrome. Reverse transcription of about 0.45 to 1 ug RNA was performed with random hexamers. TCRdb ran MiXCR on the immunoSEQ multiplex PCR reads and lists one entry per CDR3 protein. The sample consists of roughly 130,000 distinct CDR3 sequences, around 94% of them appearing once. The sample consisted of CD4+ T cells from PBMCs. Source of these receptors: a human donor with multiple sclerosis.

The chain links TRBV9 to TRBJ2-3; a possible D gene is TRBD2 (6 bases). The CDR3 sequence is 14 residues long. Germline CDR1 and CDR2: SGDLS and YYNGEE. V was cut by 0 bases and J by 8 bases, with 13 bases left in between. The CDR3 region is CASSVAGELGTQYF. The CDR3, as DNA: TGTGCCAGCAGCGTAGCGGGGGAGCTGGGTACGCAGTATTTT. The full variable domain, rest sourced from reference TRBV9 and TRBJ2-3, is DSGVTQTPKHLITATGQRVTLRCSPRSGDLSVYWYQQSLDQGLQFLIQYYNGEERAKGNILERFSAQQFPDLHSELNLSSLELGDSALYFCASSVAGELGTQYFGPGTRLTVL.

This sequence joins TRBV4-2 and TRBJ1-2; 10 bases match TRBD1. The J segment lost 5 bases and the V segment lost 6 bases, leaving 12 bases of the junction unmatched. The CDR3 contains 16 residues. The germline CDR1 and CDR2 sequences are LGHNA and YNFKEQ. CDR3 residues: CASRPDPGQGHYGYTF. The CDR3 nucleotides read TGTGCCAGCAGGCCCGACCCGGGACAGGGGCATTATGGCTACACCTTC.

The chain joins TRBV9 to TRBJ2-5; 10 bases are shared with TRBD2. The CDR3 length is 16 residues. Germline V gene sequence: CDR1 SGDLS, CDR2 YYNGEE. V was clipped by 6 bases and J by 2 bases; unmatched bases: 10. Written as DNA, the CDR3 is TGTGCCAGCACTAACGTGGGTAGCGGGGGGCAAGAGACCCAGTACTTC. As protein: CASTNVGSGGQETQYF.

This chain uses TRBV9 with TRBJ2-1; weak D call: TRBD2 (6 bases). Germline V CDR1 and CDR2: SGDLS, YYNGEE. The germline V and J ends were trimmed by 0 bases and 0 bases, with 19 bases remaining between them. The CDR3 consists of 19 residues. CDR3 DNA sequence: TGTGCCAGCAGCGTAGGAAGGGGCCAGACTAGTCACTCCTACAATGAGCAGTTCTTC. Translated, it gives CASSVGRGQTSHSYNEQFF.

V gene TRBV3-1 combines with J gene TRBJ1-1; D perhaps matches TRBD1 (5 bases). V lost 4 bases and J 4 bases, leaving 13 bases between the germline ends. The CDR3 has 14 amino acids. From germline, CDR1 is LGHDT and CDR2 YNNKEL (reference sequence). The CDR3 DNA reads TGTGCCAGCAGCCTCGACAGTGATGGCACTGAAGCTTTCTTT. This gives the protein CASSLDSDGTEAFF.

CDR3 sequence reads: CSASTRGDGQPQHF. The CDR3 DNA reads as TGCAGTGCCTCGACAAGAGGGGACGGTCAGCCCCAGCATTTT. The chain joins TRBV20-1 to TRBJ1-5, with D perhaps TRBD1 (5 bases). Trimming cost V 6 bases and J 6 bases, with 18 bases left between them. The CDR3 is 14 amino acids. From germline, CDR1 is DFQATT and CDR2 SNEGSKA (reference sequence).

V and J are TRBV7-3 and TRBJ2-5, with D unresolved. This CDR3 has 18 amino acids. Germline CDR1 and CDR2: SGHTA and FQGTGA. V was cut by 1 base and J by 2 bases, with 20 bases left in between. The CDR3, as DNA: TGTGCCAGCAGCTTAAATTGGGCGTGGTATTTCCTTCAAGAGACCCAGTACTTC. Translation: CASSLNWAWYFLQETQYF. Using reference TRBV7-3 and TRBJ2-5 for the parts outside the CDR3, the full variable domain is GAGVSQTPSNKVTEKGKYVELRCDPISGHTALYWYRQSLGQGPEFLIYFQGTGAADDSGLPNDRFFAVRPEGSVSTLKIQRTERGDSAVYLCASSLNWAWYFLQETQYFGPGTRLLVL.

The chain has TRBV7-2 and TRBJ2-2, with 7 bases matching TRBD1. J gave up 2 bases and V 3 bases, and 3 bases lay outside the gene matches. The germline V gene has CDR1 SGHTA and CDR2 FQGNSA. This CDR3 is built from 15 residues. CDR3 sequence: CASSFRDRNTGELFF. The DNA for the CDR3 is TGTGCCAGCAGCTTCCGGGACAGAAACACCGGGGAGCTGTTTTTT.

The chain joins TRBV30 to TRBJ1-2; perhaps TRBD1 as D (5 bases). Germline loops: CDR1 GTSNPN, CDR2 SVGIG (reference sequence). V gave up 1 base and J gave up 3 bases, with 12 bases separating them. The CDR3 consists of 14 residues. Here the CDR3 reads CAWSGFGADYGYTF. DNA for the CDR3: TGTGCCTGGAGTGGATTTGGGGCCGACTATGGCTACACCTTC.

The genes are TRBV29-1 and TRBJ1-1; no firm D call. CDR1 and CDR2 from the germline V gene are SQVTM and ANQGSEA. V lost 5 bases and J lost 5, with 15 bases in between. CDR3 length equals 13 residues. This chain's CDR3 is CSVRGFRGTEAFF. The CDR3 DNA reads TGCAGCGTTCGCGGCTTTCGAGGGACTGAAGCTTTCTTT.

This chain uses TRBV5-1 with TRBJ2-5; 7 bases align to TRBD1. Trimming removed 4 bases from V and 1 base from J; junction bases left unmatched: 7. Germline V CDR1 and CDR2: SGHRS, YFSETQ. This CDR3 is built from 15 residues. This chain's CDR3 is CASSLTGTVQETQYF. The CDR3 DNA sequence: TGCGCCAGCAGCCTAACTGGGACAGTCCAAGAGACCCAGTACTTC.

The rearrangement links TRBV29-1 to TRBJ1-2; D uncertain. Germline V gene lookup returns CDR1 SQVTM and CDR2 ANQGSEA. Trimming shortened V by 3 bases and J by 8 bases, and 4 bases separated the two germline ends. This CDR3 has 9 amino acids. The DNA for the CDR3 is TGCAGCGTTGACGACGGCTACACCTTC. Translation gives CSVDDGYTF.

The chain uses TRBV9 and TRBJ1-1, with D maybe TRBD1 (5 bases). Looked up from germline, CDR1 is SGDLS and CDR2 is YYNGEE. Trimming pared 2 bases from V and 0 bases from J, leaving 11 bases between. This CDR3 has 15 amino acids. The CDR3 bases are TGTGCCAGCAGCGTCGGGGCCGGGATGAACACTGAAGCTTTCTTT. Translated, it gives CASSVGAGMNTEAFF. Full variable domain (rest looked up from reference TRBV9 and TRBJ1-1): DSGVTQTPKHLITATGQRVTLRCSPRSGDLSVYWYQQSLDQGLQFLIQYYNGEERAKGNILERFSAQQFPDLHSELNLSSLELGDSALYFCASSVGAGMNTEAFFGQGTRLTVV.

The chain carries TRBV27 and TRBJ2-7; D unclear. Looked up from germline, CDR1 is MNHEY and CDR2 is SMNVEV (reference sequence). The CDR3 is 15 amino acids. The V gene lost 3 bases and the J gene lost 3 bases, with 15 bases spanning the gap. In DNA form, the CDR3 reads TGTGCCAGCAGTTTGGGGTATCCGTCCTACTACGAGCAGTACTTC. This translates into CASSLGYPSYYEQYF.

This CDR3 is CASNADYYGYTF. Written as DNA, the CDR3 is TGTGCCAGCAACGCAGACTACTATGGCTACACCTTC. The V gene is TRBV2, the J gene TRBJ1-2; no clear D. V was cut by 7 bases and J by 3 bases, with 9 bases left in between. The CDR3 spans 12 residues. Germline values: CDR1 SNHLY, CDR2 FYNNEI.